One TCR beta chain is described in this entry. Deletions cut 10 bases from V and 2 bases from J, with 15 bases between. There are 14 residues in the CDR3. Germline CDR1 SNHLY, CDR2 FYNNEI. Authors' analysis steps: Estimation of nucleated cell counts was performed using reference gene primer amplification. The data were produced by immunoSEQ multiplex PCR, yet TCRdb's version contains in-frame clones alone and is incomplete. V and J calls and clone size are copied from that table; D and trimming were computed from the DNA. Of about 150,000 clones listed, about 82% were seen once; the top ten hold about 6.1%. Residents of about two dozen US areas, aged roughly 18 to 89 years, made up the participants. Either two negative PCRs, clearance, or symptom resolution qualified Cohort 3 donors as recovered. The data originate from a study of blood T cell repertoires in COVID-19. Turning to the study itself: In each case, the material was cDNA or gDNA derived from T cells, B-cell-depleted T cells, or PBMCs.

The TCR was taken from a woman in her thirties or forties who had recovered from COVID-19. Input material: PBMCs or T cells enriched from blood (not recorded which). V gene TRBV2 combines with J gene TRBJ2-1, with D unclear. DNA for the CDR3: TGTGCCACGCAACAGAGACCCCCCTACAATGAGCAGTTCTTC. It specifies CATQQRPPYNEQFF.